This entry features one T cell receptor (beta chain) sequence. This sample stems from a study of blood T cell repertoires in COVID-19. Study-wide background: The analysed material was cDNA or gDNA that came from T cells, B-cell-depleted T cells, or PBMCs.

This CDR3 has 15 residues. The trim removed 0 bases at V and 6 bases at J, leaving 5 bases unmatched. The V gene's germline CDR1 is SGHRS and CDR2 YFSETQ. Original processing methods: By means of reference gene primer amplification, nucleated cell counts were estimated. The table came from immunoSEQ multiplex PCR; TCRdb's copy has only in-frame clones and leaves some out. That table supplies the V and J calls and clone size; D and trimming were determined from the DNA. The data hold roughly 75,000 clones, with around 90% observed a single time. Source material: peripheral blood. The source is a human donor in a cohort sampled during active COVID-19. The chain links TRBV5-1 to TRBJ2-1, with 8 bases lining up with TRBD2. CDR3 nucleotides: TGCGCCAGCAGCTTGGCGGCTAGCGGGCCCAATGAGCAGTTCTTC. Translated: CASSLAASGPNEQFF.